The T cell receptor (beta chain) described here comes from a study of Ad26.COV2.S vaccination and SARS-CoV-2 variants. About the research overall: Among those in the COV1001 Ad26.COV2.S trial arm was the donor.

Noted treatment: roughly 19 received Ad26.COV2.S at low or high dose, single or two shots; about 5 received placebo; per-sample allocation not given. Following the first vaccine or placebo injection, samples were taken on day 63. A Boston donor was an adult aged 18-55 years. As concerns this clone: Its antigen is undetermined.

This CDR3 region has 17 residues. V was trimmed by 3 bases and J by 0 bases, leaving 17 bases between them. Germline CDR1 and CDR2: KGHSH and LQKENI. Generated by immunoSEQ multiplex PCR, the TCRdb table keeps only in-frame clones and is missing some. The data contain 300,000 to 400,000 clones, about 86% of them singletons. The study, taken as a whole, reports: Breadth measured for non-spike TCRs was similar across vaccine and placebo recipients. Assessments of TCR breadth and depth may have underestimated the total T cell responses.

The chain joins TRBV18 to TRBJ1-2, with D maybe TRBD1 (5 bases). The material sequenced was peripheral blood, taken in a trial of Ad26.COV2.S vaccine versus placebo. The receptor's source is a person between 18 and 65 years old who received the Ad26.COV2.S COVID-19 vaccine or a placebo. In nucleotides, the CDR3 is TGTGCCAGCTCACCTACAACCCAGGGTGGAACTAACTATGGCTACACCTTC. This translates into CASSPTTQGGTNYGYTF.